Shown below are 15 T cell receptor beta chains from a single sample sequenced in a study of blood T cell repertoires in COVID-19. Here immunoSEQ multiplex PCR was the method, and the copy in TCRdb shows in-frame clones only, minus some. Here the sample spans about 120,000 clones, 80% to 90% being singletons. Sequencing was done on a sample of peripheral blood. Receptor source: a woman aged 55-70 years with acute or convalescent COVID-19.

The chain carries TRBV11-3 and TRBJ1-2; 10 bases are a match to TRBD1. This CDR3 comprises 15 residues. CDR1 is SGHNT, CDR2 YENEEA, per germline. V lost 4 bases, J lost 8 bases, and 10 bases stayed unmatched. CDR3 protein: CASSSNDRGLRGYTF. CDR3 DNA: TGTGCCAGCAGCTCCAACGACAGGGGGCTTAGGGGCTACACCTTC.

V gene TRBV7-9 combines with J gene TRBJ2-1; possibly TRBD1 for D (6 bases). Germline CDR1 SEHNR, CDR2 FQNEAQ (reference sequence). The CDR3 has 14 amino acids. V lost 5 bases, J lost 7 bases, and 15 bases lay in between. CDR3 in DNA: TGTGCCAGCAGCCCCGGGGCCCAGGGGAATGAGCAGTTCTTC. Its protein is CASSPGAQGNEQFF.

The chain combines TRBV11-2 with TRBJ2-1; a possible D gene is TRBD1 (6 bases). Germline V CDR1 and CDR2: SGHAT, FQNNGV. The ends were cut back, 5 bases at V and 5 bases at J, with 13 bases in the middle. The CDR3 runs 14 residues. The CDR3 sequence: CASSVNRVNNEQFF. Written as DNA, the CDR3 is TGTGCCAGCAGCGTGAACAGGGTGAACAATGAGCAGTTCTTC.

The chain couples TRBV24-1 to TRBJ1-2; D uncertain. Germline V gene data show CDR1 as KGHDR and CDR2 as SFDVKD. This CDR3 has 13 residues. Trimming removed 0 bases from V and 5 bases from J, with 6 bases in between. The CDR3 DNA reads TGTGCCACCAGTGATTTGTCGGGGTATGGCTACACCTTC. This sequence encodes CATSDLSGYGYTF.

The gene calls are TRBV19 and TRBJ1-2; D is perhaps TRBD1 (6 bases). The CDR3 contains 14 residues. The V end lost 3 bases, the J end lost 2 bases, and 10 bases lay between the germline ends. CDR1 LNHDA and CDR2 SQIVND come from the germline V gene (reference sequence). The CDR3 DNA reads TGTGCCAGTAGTATTACAGGGACCAACTATGGCTACACCTTC. It translates to CASSITGTNYGYTF.

This chain connects TRBV7-2 to TRBJ2-7, with 9 bases matching TRBD1. Germline loops: CDR1 SGHTA, CDR2 FQGNSA. The CDR3 is made up of 14 amino acids. V shed 5 bases, J shed 2 bases, and the junction held 4 bases outside the gene matches. Written as DNA, the CDR3 is TGTGCCAGCAGCCAAAACAGGGGGCCCTACGAGCAGTACTTC. Its translation is CASSQNRGPYEQYF.

This clone was observed a few times. The chain joins TRBV7-9 to TRBJ2-7; 11 bases are shared with TRBD1. The V gene's germline CDR1 is SEHNR and CDR2 FQNEAQ (reference sequence). The CDR3 loop spans 14 amino acids. Unmatched junction bases numbered 4, after V lost 5 bases and J lost 4 bases. The CDR3, as DNA: TGTGCCAGCAGCCGTCGGGACAGGGGGTACGAGCAGTACTTC. Amino acids: CASSRRDRGYEQYF.

Here the CDR3 DNA reads TGTGCCAGCGAGCCGGGGGGGCCGGGCGAGCAGTACTTC. This gives the protein CASEPGGPGEQYF. The V call is TRBV7-2, the J call TRBJ2-7, with TRBD2 identical over 8 bases. The CDR3 is 13 amino acids. CDR1 and CDR2 (germline): SGHTA, FQGNSA. Trimming removed 8 bases from V and 6 bases from J; junction bases left unmatched: 9.

The rearrangement joins TRBV18 to TRBJ1-2, with TRBD1 matching over 7 bases. The CDR3 extends over 13 amino acids. Germline V gene lookup returns CDR1 KGHSH and CDR2 LQKENI. J lost 6 bases, V lost 5 bases, and 6 bases had no gene match. CDR3 sequence: CASSTNRGDGYTF. The CDR3 DNA reads TGTGCCAGCTCAACTAACAGGGGCGATGGCTACACCTTC.

This clone was counted between two and nine times. V gene TRBV9 combines with J gene TRBJ2-5; D is perhaps TRBD2 (6 bases). The CDR3 extends over 16 amino acids. Germline V gene sequence: CDR1 SGDLS, CDR2 YYNGEE. Trimming left V 3 bases short and J 2 bases short, with 17 bases between. CDR3 bases: TGTGCCAGCAGCGCCGATACGGGGGACCTTCAAGAGACCCAGTACTTC. Its translation: CASSADTGDLQETQYF.

The table lists this clone with a count of one. The chain combines TRBV11-2 with TRBJ2-5; D is ambiguous. This CDR3 region has 13 residues. Per the germline V gene, CDR1 is SGHAT and CDR2 is FQNNGV. The germline V and J ends were trimmed by 1 base and 5 bases, with 8 bases remaining between them. CDR3 in DNA: TGTGCCAGCAGCTTAGTCGCGGTGGAGACCCAGTACTTC. It is translated as CASSLVAVETQYF.

This chain joins TRBV4-3 and TRBJ1-6; possible D gene TRBD1, 6 bases. The CDR3 loop spans 15 amino acids. Trimming left V 0 bases short and J 9 bases short, with 12 bases between. Germline lookup yields CDR1 LGHNA and CDR2 YSLEER. CDR3 in amino acids: CASSQEGARASPLHF. The CDR3 DNA is TGCGCCAGCAGCCAAGAGGGGGCGAGGGCTTCACCCCTCCACTTT.

This rearrangement joins TRBV28 to TRBJ1-2; TRBD1 aligns across 7 bases. This CDR3 comprises 16 residues. Germline V CDR1 and CDR2: MDHEN, SYDVKM. The V segment lost 3 bases and the J segment 8 bases; nucleotides outside the gene matches: 15. The CDR3, as DNA: TGTGCCAGCAGTTTGGCAGGGGGGTCGGGAAATATCGGCTACACCTTC. This sequence encodes CASSLAGGSGNIGYTF.

This sequence joins TRBV2 and TRBJ2-7, with 7 bases fitting TRBD1. CDR1 and CDR2 from the germline V gene are SNHLY and FYNNEI. The CDR3 has 15 residues. V lost 6 bases, J lost 4 bases, and 12 bases stayed unmatched. CDR3 nucleotide sequence: TGTGCCAGCAGGACGGACAGGAACGGCGCGTACGAGCAGTACTTC. Protein: CASRTDRNGAYEQYF.

The genes are TRBV24-1 and TRBJ2-1; D remains unclear. Trimming removed 4 bases from V and 8 bases from J, with 11 bases in between. Looked up from germline, CDR1 is KGHDR and CDR2 is SFDVKD. The CDR3 has 13 amino acids. The CDR3 coding sequence is TGTGCCACCAGTGAAACGAACAGTCATGAGCAGTTCTTC. This codes for CATSETNSHEQFF.